These 8 T cell receptor beta chains came from one sample sequenced in a study of T cells in Graves' hyperthyroidism and ophthalmopathy. RNA transcripts provided the source from which TCR beta CDR3 regions were amplified. An initial round of RT-PCR targeting the TCR CDR3 relied on the HTBI primer set. TCRdb fed the multiplex PCR reads into MiXCR, producing one record per CDR3 protein. The sample lists around 500,000 distinct CDR3 sequences, approximately 22% occurring once. Sequenced: blood. These TCRs come from a woman in her sixties or seventies with Graves' ophthalmopathy.

This clonotype was seen a handful of times. The chain is built from TRBV6-1 and TRBJ2-7; TRBD1 matches at 7 bases. The CDR3 runs 14 residues. CDR1 is MNHNS and CDR2 is SASEGT in the germline V gene. V trimming: 1 base; J trimming: 3 bases; junction bases outside the gene matches: 3. The CDR3 region has the DNA TGTGCCAGCAGTGAAGGCAGGGGGAGCTACGAGCAGTACTTC. Protein sequence: CASSEGRGSYEQYF.

Turning to this clonotype: This may arise from a read error, as a much more abundant clone is one base away. The chain carries TRBV5-1 and TRBJ2-7; TRBD2 aligns across 13 bases. The V and J ends lost 2 bases and 7 bases, in that order; junction bases with no gene match: 6. Germline CDR1 is SGHRS and CDR2 is YFSETQ. This CDR3 contains 15 residues. The CDR3 DNA is TGCGCCAGCAGCTTTGGACTAGCGGGAGTCAGTGAGCAGTACTTC. It specifies CASSFGLAGVSEQYF.

This clonotype turned up a few times. The chain combines TRBV6-1 with TRBJ1-2; no firm D call. Trimming took 3 bases from V and 7 from J, leaving 9 bases between them. Germline V gene lookup returns CDR1 MNHNS and CDR2 SASEGT. The CDR3 has 12 residues. The CDR3 loop is CASSEAGGGYTF. CDR3 sequence (DNA): TGTGCCAGCAGTGAGGCGGGCGGTGGCTACACCTTC.

This chain connects TRBV24-1 to TRBJ2-2; TRBD2 might be the D (6 bases). The germline V gene has CDR1 KGHDR and CDR2 SFDVKD. The CDR3 spans 13 residues. Trimming removed 7 bases at V and 4 bases at J, with 9 bases between. The CDR3 bases are TGTGCCACCAGGGGACTGAGCACCGGGGAGCTGTTTTTT. Its translation: CATRGLSTGELFF.

The sample holds many counts of this clonotype. The V call is TRBV6-1, the J call TRBJ1-6; weak D call: TRBD1 (5 bases). From germline, CDR1 is MNHNS and CDR2 SASEGT. V was trimmed by 4 bases and J by 10 bases, leaving 17 bases between them. The CDR3 loop spans 15 amino acids. This CDR3 reads CASSVGNTGTSPLHF. CDR3 nucleotides: TGTGCCAGCAGTGTTGGGAACACAGGCACCTCACCCCTCCACTTT.

The chain recombines TRBV20-1 with TRBJ1-1, with D possibly matching TRBD1 (5 bases). From germline, CDR1 is DFQATT and CDR2 SNEGSKA (reference sequence). This CDR3 is 14 amino acids long. The germline V and J ends were trimmed by 5 bases and 2 bases, with 15 bases remaining between them. This chain's CDR3 is CSAQRGGVNTEAFF. CDR3 DNA: TGCAGTGCTCAGAGGGGCGGGGTTAACACTGAAGCTTTCTTT.

V and J are TRBV4-1 and TRBJ1-2; TRBD1 matches at 11 bases. CDR3 size: 17 residues. V shed 2 bases and J 8 bases; nucleotides not matched to a gene: 13. Germline V gene data show CDR1 as MGHRA and CDR2 as YSYEKL. The CDR3 bases are TGCGCCAGCAGCCAAACCGCAGGGCCCGGGACAGGGGGGGGCTACACCTTC. It codes for CASSQTAGPGTGGGYTF.

A few counts support this clonotype. The junction shows a germline mismatch at one end, possibly a read error. The rearrangement joins TRBV7-2 to TRBJ1-6; the D is unclear. The V gene's germline CDR1 is SGHTA and CDR2 FQGNSA. There are 12 residues in the CDR3. The CDR3 DNA sequence: TGTGCCAGCAGTTCAGGATATTCTCCCCTCCACTTT. This codes for CASSSGYSPLHF.